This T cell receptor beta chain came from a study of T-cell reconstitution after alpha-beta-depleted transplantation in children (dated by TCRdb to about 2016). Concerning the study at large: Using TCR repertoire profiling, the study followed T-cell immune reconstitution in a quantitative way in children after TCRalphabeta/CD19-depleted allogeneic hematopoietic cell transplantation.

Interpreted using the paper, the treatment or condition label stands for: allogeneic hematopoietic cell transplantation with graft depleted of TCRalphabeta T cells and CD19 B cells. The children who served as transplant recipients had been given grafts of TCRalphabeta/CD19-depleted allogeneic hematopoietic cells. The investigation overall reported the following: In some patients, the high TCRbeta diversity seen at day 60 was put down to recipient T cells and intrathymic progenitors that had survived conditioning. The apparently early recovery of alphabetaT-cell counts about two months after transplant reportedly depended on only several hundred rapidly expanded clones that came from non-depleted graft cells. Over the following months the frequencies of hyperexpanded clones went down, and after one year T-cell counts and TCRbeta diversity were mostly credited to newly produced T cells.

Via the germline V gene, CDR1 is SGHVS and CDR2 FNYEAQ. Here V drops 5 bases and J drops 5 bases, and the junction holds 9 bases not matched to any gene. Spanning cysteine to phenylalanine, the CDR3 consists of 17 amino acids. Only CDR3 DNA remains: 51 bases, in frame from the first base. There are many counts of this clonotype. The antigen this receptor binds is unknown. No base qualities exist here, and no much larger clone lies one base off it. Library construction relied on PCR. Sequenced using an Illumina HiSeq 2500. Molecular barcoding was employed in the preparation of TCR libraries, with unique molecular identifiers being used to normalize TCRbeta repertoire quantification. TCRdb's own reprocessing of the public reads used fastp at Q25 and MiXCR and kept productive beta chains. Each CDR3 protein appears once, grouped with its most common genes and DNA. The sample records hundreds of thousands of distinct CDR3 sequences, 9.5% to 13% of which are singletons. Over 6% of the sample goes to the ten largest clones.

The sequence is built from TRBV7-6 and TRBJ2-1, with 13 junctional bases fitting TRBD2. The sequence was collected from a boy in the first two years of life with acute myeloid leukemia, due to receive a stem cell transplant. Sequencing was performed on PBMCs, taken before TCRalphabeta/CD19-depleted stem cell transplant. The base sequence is TGTGCCAGCAGCCGCCAACCGGGACTAGCGGGAAACAATGAGCAGTTCTTC. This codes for CASSRQPGLAGNNEQFF. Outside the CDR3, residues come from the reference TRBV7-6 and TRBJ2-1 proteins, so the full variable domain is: GAGVSQSPRYKVTKRGQDVALRCDPISGHVSLYWYRQALGQGPEFLTYFNYEAQQDKSGLPNDRFSAERPEGSISTLTIQRTEQRDSAMYRCASSRQPGLAGNNEQFFGPGTRLTVL.